The 7 T cell receptor beta chains reported below all come from one sample, sequenced in a study of T cell changes during pregnancy in multiple sclerosis. Generated by immunoSEQ multiplex PCR, the TCRdb table keeps only in-frame clones and is missing some. The sample holds 35,000 to 45,000 clones, around 90% seen once. Source: CD4+ T cells from peripheral blood mononuclear cells, taken in the first trimester of pregnancy. Receptors were obtained from a female donor with multiple sclerosis, enrolled in a pregnancy study.

This sequence joins TRBV19 and TRBJ2-3, with D perhaps matching TRBD2 (5 bases). Trimming pared 6 bases from V and 1 base from J, leaving 17 bases between. The CDR3 contains 16 residues. Per germline, CDR1 LNHDA and CDR2 SQIVND (reference sequence). The CDR3 reads CASSSHRDGGTDTQYF. In DNA, the CDR3 is TGTGCCAGTAGCAGCCACAGAGACGGGGGCACAGATACGCAGTATTTT.

Concerning this clone: Other DNA sequences in this specimen translate into the identical CDR3. The chain links TRBV27 to TRBJ2-3; TRBD2 matches at 12 bases. This CDR3 is 14 amino acids long. V was pared by 8 bases and J by 1 base, with 1 base of the junction left unmatched. The germline V gene encodes CDR1 MNHEY and CDR2 SMNVEV (reference sequence). In nucleotides, the CDR3 is TGTGCCAGCCGGACTAGCGGGGGCACAGATACGCAGTATTTT. It is translated as CASRTSGGTDTQYF.

The genes are TRBV7-8 and TRBJ2-7; 7 bases match TRBD1. Trimming at V came to 2 bases and at J to 0 bases, leaving 7 bases not matched to a gene. The CDR3 covers 16 residues. CDR1 and CDR2 (germline): SGHVS, FQNEAQ. In DNA, the CDR3 is TGTGCCAGCAGCTTAAGAAGGGGGCACAGCTCCTACGAGCAGTACTTC. It specifies CASSLRRGHSSYEQYF.

The rearrangement links TRBV5-1 to TRBJ2-5; TRBD2 matches 11 bases. Per germline, CDR1 SGHRS and CDR2 YFSETQ. V shed 1 base and J 5 bases; nucleotides not matched to a gene: 7. The CDR3 is 16 residues long. The CDR3 bases are TGCGCCAGCAGCTTGACTAGCGGGAGAACCCAGGAGACCCAGTACTTC. Protein sequence: CASSLTSGRTQETQYF.

The chain combines TRBV9 with TRBJ2-5, with a possible D match to TRBD1 (6 bases). The V gene lost 4 bases and the J gene lost 4 bases, with 17 bases spanning the gap. This CDR3 region has 15 residues. CDR1 is SGDLS, CDR2 YYNGEE, per germline. The CDR3 protein is CASSPRTGRGETQYF. As DNA, the CDR3 is TGTGCCAGCAGCCCCCGGACGGGCAGGGGAGAGACCCAGTACTTC.

This chain joins TRBV19 and TRBJ1-4; 11 nucleotides line up with TRBD1. Per the germline V gene, CDR1 is LNHDA and CDR2 is SQIVND (reference sequence). CDR3 length equals 15 residues. The junction had 12 bases not matched to a gene; V was cut back by 5 bases and J by 13 bases. The CDR3 sequence: CASSSTDRGQRGLFF. CDR3 bases: TGTGCCAGTAGTTCCACGGACAGGGGGCAAAGAGGACTGTTTTTT.

The chain uses TRBV4-3 and TRBJ1-2, with 9 positions matching TRBD1. Germline V gene data show CDR1 as LGHNA and CDR2 as YSLEER. This CDR3 comprises 15 residues. Unmatched junction bases numbered 10, after V lost 3 bases and J lost 8 bases. The CDR3, as DNA: TGCGCCAGCAGCCAGCCGGGACAGGGCATGTCGGGCTACACCTTC. Its translation is CASSQPGQGMSGYTF.